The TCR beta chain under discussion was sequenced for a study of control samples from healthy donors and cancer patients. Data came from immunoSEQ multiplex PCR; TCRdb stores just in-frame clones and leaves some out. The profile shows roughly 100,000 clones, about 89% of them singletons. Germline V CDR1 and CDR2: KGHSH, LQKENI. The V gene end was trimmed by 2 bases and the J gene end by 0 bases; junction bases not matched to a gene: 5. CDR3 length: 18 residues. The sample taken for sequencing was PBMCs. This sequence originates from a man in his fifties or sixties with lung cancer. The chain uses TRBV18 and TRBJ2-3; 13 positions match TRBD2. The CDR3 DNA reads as TGTGCCAGCTCACCATTCGTGACTAGCGGGGGGAGCACAGATACGCAGTATTTT. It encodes CASSPFVTSGGSTDTQYF.